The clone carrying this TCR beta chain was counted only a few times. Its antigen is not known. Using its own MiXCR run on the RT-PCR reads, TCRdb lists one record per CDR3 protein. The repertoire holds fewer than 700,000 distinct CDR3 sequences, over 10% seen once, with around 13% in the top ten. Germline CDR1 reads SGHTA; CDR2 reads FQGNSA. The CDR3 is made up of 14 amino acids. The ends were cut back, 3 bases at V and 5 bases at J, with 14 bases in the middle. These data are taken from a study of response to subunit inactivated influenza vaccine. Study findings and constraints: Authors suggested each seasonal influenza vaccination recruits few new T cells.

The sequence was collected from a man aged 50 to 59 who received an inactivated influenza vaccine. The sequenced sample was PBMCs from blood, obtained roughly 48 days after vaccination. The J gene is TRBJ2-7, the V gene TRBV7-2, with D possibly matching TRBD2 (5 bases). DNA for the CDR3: TGTGCCAGCAGCTTTGTGCTAGCCGGTCACGAGCAGTACTTC. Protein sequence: CASSFVLAGHEQYF.